These 9 T cell receptor beta chains originate from one sample sequenced in a study of T cell repertoires in ileal Crohn's disease. The repertoire was sequenced with immunoSEQ multiplex PCR; TCRdb's copy has only in-frame clones and lacks some. The sample shows thousands of clones, 95% of them seen only once. The sequenced sample consisted of ileal tissue. The source of these receptors is an adult with Crohn's disease.

This sequence joins TRBV28 and TRBJ2-1; 12 bases map to TRBD2. The germline CDR1 and CDR2 sequences are MDHEN and SYDVKM. The CDR3 extends over 18 amino acids. The trim removed 3 bases at V and 5 bases at J, leaving 11 bases unmatched. The CDR3 sequence: CASSLSETSGGRHNEQFF. CDR3 nucleotides: TGTGCCAGCAGTTTGTCGGAAACTAGCGGGGGGCGGCACAATGAGCAGTTCTTC.

The chain couples TRBV28 to TRBJ1-1, with D possibly matching TRBD1 (6 bases). CDR3 length: 14 amino acids. Germline CDR1 and CDR2: MDHEN and SYDVKM. Trimming pared 3 bases from V and 2 bases from J, leaving 10 bases between. The CDR3 here is CASSLGQRNTEAFF. CDR3 nucleotide sequence: TGTGCCAGCAGTTTGGGACAACGTAACACTGAAGCTTTCTTT.

The chain recombines TRBV7-3 with TRBJ2-1, with TRBD2 identical over 10 bases. The CDR3 runs to 14 residues. Germline values: CDR1 SGHTA, CDR2 FQGTGA. The trim removed 5 bases at V and 8 bases at J, leaving 6 bases unmatched. The CDR3 sequence is CASSKGLASHEQFF. For the CDR3, the DNA is TGTGCCAGCAGCAAGGGACTAGCGAGCCATGAGCAGTTCTTC.

The genes are TRBV19 and TRBJ2-1; D not resolved. From germline, CDR1 is LNHDA and CDR2 SQIVND (reference sequence). This CDR3 has 15 residues. Trimming took off 3 bases at V and 7 bases at J, with 16 bases between the two ends. The CDR3 sequence: CASSIEANRPNEQFF. The CDR3 nucleotides are TGTGCCAGTAGTATTGAGGCTAATAGACCAAATGAGCAGTTCTTC.

The J gene is TRBJ2-7, the V gene TRBV4-1; 12 nucleotides align to TRBD1. The CDR3 totals 15 residues. Trimming took 4 bases from V and 6 from J; bases not matched to a gene: 7. Germline V gene lookup returns CDR1 MGHRA and CDR2 YSYEKL. The CDR3, as DNA: TGCGCCAGCAGCCCCGGGACAGGGGGCTCGGTCGAGCAGTACGTC. Protein: CASSPGTGGSVEQYV.

The rearrangement uses TRBV5-1 and TRBJ1-1; D call uncertain. The V and J ends lost 1 base and 6 bases respectively, with 7 bases between them. Germline V lookup: CDR1 SGHRS, CDR2 YFSETQ. The CDR3 is 12 residues long. The CDR3 region has the DNA TGCGCCAGCAGCTTGACGAGCTCTGAAGCTTTCTTT. This codes for CASSLTSSEAFF.

The rearrangement uses TRBV6-5 and TRBJ1-1, with D hard to call. Per germline, CDR1 MNHEY and CDR2 SVGAGI. Trimming took off 6 bases at V and 4 bases at J, with 6 bases between the two ends. This CDR3 is 11 amino acids long. CDR3 sequence: CASRRATEAFF. The CDR3, as DNA: TGTGCCAGCAGGAGGGCCACTGAAGCTTTCTTT.

The chain carries TRBV5-5 and TRBJ1-6; possibly TRBD1 for D (5 bases). V lost 4 bases, J lost 6 bases, and 17 bases lay in between. Germline assignment: CDR1 SGHKS and CDR2 YYEKEE (reference sequence). The CDR3 consists of 16 residues. CDR3 residues: CASSSIAGPTNSPLHF. In nucleotides, the CDR3 is TGTGCCAGCAGCAGCATAGCGGGACCCACTAATTCACCCCTCCACTTT. Filled out from reference TRBV5-5 and TRBJ1-6, the complete variable domain reads DAGVTQSPTHLIKTRGQQVTLRCSPISGHKSVSWYQQVLGQGPQFIFQYYEKEERGRGNFPDRFSARQFPNYSSELNVNALLLGDSALYLCASSSIAGPTNSPLHFGNGTRLTVT.

CDR3 DNA sequence: TGCGCCAGCAGCTTGCCCCAGGGGGCAGGGGAGCAGTTCTTC. This codes for CASSLPQGAGEQFF. The V call is TRBV5-1, the J call TRBJ2-1; TRBD1 matches 8 bases. The CDR3 is made up of 14 amino acids. Germline loops: CDR1 SGHRS, CDR2 YFSETQ. The J segment lost 10 bases and the V segment lost 1 base, leaving 7 bases of the junction unmatched.